This T cell receptor beta chain was retrieved from a study of molecular identifiers for immune sequencing clone quantification. Study-wide findings and caveats: Clones above 20 RNA copies contained over 99% of effector molecules and under 1% of naive molecules. Amid roughly 1 million naive cells, spiked Jurkat TCR RNA from one cell was reportedly still detectable.

Germline V gives CDR1 SEHNR, CDR2 FQNEAQ (reference sequence). This CDR3 spans 13 amino acids. The V gene lost 1 base and the J gene lost 4 bases, with 7 bases spanning the gap. In TCRdb, the PCR reads were re-called with MiXCR into one record per CDR3 protein. In the table there are about 300,000 distinct CDR3 sequences, roughly 23% of which are singletons. This clonotype was counted many times. Its antigen is not known. The clonotype comes from a human donor in good health. Some libraries in this study had Jurkat cell RNA spiked in. This chain joins TRBV7-9 and TRBJ2-5; D possibly matches TRBD1 or TRBD2 (5 bases each). The sample taken for sequencing was naive CD8+ T cells from blood, with Jurkat cell RNA spiked in. Subset reported: FACS-sorted CD8+CD4-CCR7+CD45RA+ naive T cells. Here the CDR3 reads CASSLVGGETQYF. For the CDR3, the DNA is TGTGCCAGCAGCTTAGTTGGGGGAGAGACCCAGTACTTC.